This T cell receptor beta chain was profiled in a study of T cells after yellow fever vaccination. The CDR3 spans 12 residues. Study-wide findings and caveats: Peaking on day 5 versus 15, the secondary response was faster but weaker.

With respect to this clonotype: Its cognate antigen is unknown.

5'RACE template switching generated TCR cDNA, adding a universal primer site and UMIs. One entry per CDR3 protein, called by TCRdb with MiXCR from the 5' RACE reads. The table shows 200,000 to 300,000 distinct CDR3 sequences, with 10% to 15% occurring only once. The clonotype originates from a man aged 25-45 years who received the YFV17D yellow fever vaccine. This chain uses TRBV21-1 with TRBJ2-2. TRBV21-1 represents a pseudogene. The specimen comprised CD4+ T cells sorted from PBMCs, sampled 45 days after the yellow fever booster vaccination. Here the CDR3 DNA reads TGTGCCAGCACCAGAGGGATCGGGGAGCTGTTTTTT. It specifies CASTRGIGELFF.